The 9 T cell receptor beta chains below come from one sample, sequenced in a study of patients and donors after allogeneic stem cell transplantation (dated by TCRdb to about 2020). The library was built by means of RT-PCR. TCRdb records NextSeq 550 as the sequencer. TCRdb cleaned the public reads at Q25 with fastp, built clones with MiXCR and kept in-frame beta chains. Each CDR3 protein appears once, grouped with its most common genes and DNA. The sample has roughly 960,000 distinct CDR3 sequences on record, around 17% of them singletons. The top ten constitute around 5.5% of the sample. The sequenced sample was blood, either unsorted or a sorted T cell fraction (not recorded which). The receptors originated from a human donor who was either an allogeneic HSCT recipient or a stem cell or donor lymphocyte infusion donor (not recorded which). It is not recorded whose cells these are; they may come from a transplant donor.

This chain joins TRBV12-3 or TRBV12-4 and TRBJ1-6; perhaps TRBD1 as D (5 bases). Trimming took off 6 bases at V and 6 bases at J, with 24 bases between the two ends. The CDR3 runs to 18 residues. The CDR3 protein is CASSPIPVGGRFNSPLHF. CDR3 bases: TGTGCCAGCAGCCCTATACCCGTCGGGGGACGGTTTAATTCACCCCTCCACTTT.

This clonotype occurred once. V and J are TRBV7-9 and TRBJ2-1, with 9 bases that match TRBD2. CDR3 size: 17 residues. Trimming at V came to 5 bases and at J to 2 bases, leaving 10 bases not matched to a gene. Per germline, CDR1 SEHNR and CDR2 FQNEAQ (reference sequence). The CDR3 region has the DNA TGTGCCAGCAGCCCGCGACCGGGACTAGCAGCCTACAATGAGCAGTTCTTC. Its translation: CASSPRPGLAAYNEQFF.

This clonotype was recorded a few times. V and J are TRBV9 and TRBJ2-2; 7 bases align to TRBD1. V gave up 3 bases and J gave up 1 base; unmatched junction bases: 6. The germline CDR1 and CDR2 sequences are SGDLS and YYNGEE. The CDR3 is 16 residues long. CDR3 loop: CASSALRTGNTGELFF. CDR3 bases: TGTGCCAGCAGCGCACTACGGACAGGGAACACCGGGGAGCTGTTTTTT.

The chain combines TRBV11-1 with TRBJ2-6; D gene ambiguous. The germline V and J ends were trimmed by 4 bases and 2 bases, with 9 bases remaining between them. Germline V gene sequence: CDR1 SGHAT, CDR2 FQDESV (reference sequence). The CDR3 has 15 residues. The CDR3 loop reads CASSSLAPGANVLTF. CDR3 nucleotide sequence: TGTGCCAGCAGCTCCCTTGCGCCTGGGGCCAACGTCCTGACTTTC.

This clonotype was detected only a few times. The chain combines TRBV20-1 with TRBJ1-6, with D uncertain. Germline V CDR1 and CDR2: DFQATT, SNEGSKA (reference sequence). This CDR3 contains 13 residues. The ends were cut back, 6 bases at V and 1 base at J, with 7 bases in the middle. This CDR3 reads CSALRSYNSPLHF. In DNA, the CDR3 is TGCAGTGCGCTCCGTTCCTATAATTCACCCCTCCACTTT.

The chain has TRBV24-1 and TRBJ2-3; D is unresolved. V lost 4 bases, J lost 0 bases, and 7 bases lay in between. Per the germline V gene, CDR1 is KGHDR and CDR2 is SFDVKD. The length of the CDR3 is 14 residues. The CDR3 DNA reads as TGTGCCACCAGTGAGGATCCTAGCACAGATACGCAGTATTTT. Protein: CATSEDPSTDTQYF.

In this sample, this clonotype turned up a few times. The genes are TRBV5-5 and TRBJ1-2, with 7 bases that match TRBD1. CDR3 length: 15 amino acids. Per germline, CDR1 SGHKS and CDR2 YYEKEE (reference sequence). Trimming cost V 3 bases and J 7 bases; bases outside gene matches: 12. The chain's CDR3 is CASSSPTGRSGGYTF. The CDR3 DNA reads as TGTGCCAGCAGCTCCCCGACAGGGCGCTCTGGTGGCTACACCTTC.

This rearrangement joins TRBV29-1 to TRBJ2-4; TRBD1 might be the D (6 bases). The CDR3 contains 11 residues. Germline V lookup: CDR1 SQVTM, CDR2 ANQGSEA. V shed 4 bases and J shed 9 bases, with 10 bases lying between them. This CDR3 is CSVVGQVIQYF. CDR3 in DNA: TGCAGCGTTGTGGGACAAGTCATTCAGTACTTC.

The genes are TRBV6-1 and TRBJ1-1; D remains unclear. CDR1 is MNHNS, CDR2 SASEGT, per germline. V lost 3 bases to trimming and J lost 5 bases, with 19 bases between them. This CDR3 comprises 16 residues. The CDR3 sequence is CASSDPLYGGRTEAFF. CDR3 sequence (DNA): TGTGCCAGCAGTGACCCCCTTTATGGAGGGCGGACTGAAGCTTTCTTT.